This T cell receptor beta chain was sequenced in a study of identical twins. Via MiXCR, TCRdb re-called the 5' RACE reads, giving one row per CDR3 protein. The top ten clones hold about an eighth of a sample with roughly 720,000 distinct CDR3 sequences, around a sixth of them seen once. Germline CDR1 reads SEHNR; CDR2 reads FQNEAQ (reference sequence). The CDR3 sequence is 17 residues long. Trimming at V came to 1 base and at J to 0 bases, leaving 9 bases not matched to a gene. These data are also associated with another study on T cells expressing NK-cell markers.

The V gene is TRBV7-9, the J gene TRBJ2-7; 7 positions agree with TRBD2. The TCR originated in a woman aged 18-29 years in good health. The sequencing sample was made of PBMCs. CDR3 loop: CASSLGPPGRPSYEQYF. CDR3 nucleotide sequence: TGTGCCAGCAGCTTAGGCCCCCCCGGGAGGCCCTCCTACGAGCAGTACTTC.